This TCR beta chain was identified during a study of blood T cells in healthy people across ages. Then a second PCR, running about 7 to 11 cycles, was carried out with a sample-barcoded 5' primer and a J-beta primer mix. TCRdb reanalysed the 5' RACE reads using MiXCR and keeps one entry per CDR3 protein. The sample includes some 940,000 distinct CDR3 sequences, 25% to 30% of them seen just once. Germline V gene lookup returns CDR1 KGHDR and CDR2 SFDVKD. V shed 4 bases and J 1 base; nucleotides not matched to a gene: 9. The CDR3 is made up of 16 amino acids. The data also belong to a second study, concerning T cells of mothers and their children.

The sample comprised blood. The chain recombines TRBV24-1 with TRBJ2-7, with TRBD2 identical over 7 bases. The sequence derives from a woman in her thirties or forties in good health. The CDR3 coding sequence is TGTGCCACCAGTGACCCAGCGGGCGGGGGATCCTACGAGCAGTACTTC. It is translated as CATSDPAGGGSYEQYF.